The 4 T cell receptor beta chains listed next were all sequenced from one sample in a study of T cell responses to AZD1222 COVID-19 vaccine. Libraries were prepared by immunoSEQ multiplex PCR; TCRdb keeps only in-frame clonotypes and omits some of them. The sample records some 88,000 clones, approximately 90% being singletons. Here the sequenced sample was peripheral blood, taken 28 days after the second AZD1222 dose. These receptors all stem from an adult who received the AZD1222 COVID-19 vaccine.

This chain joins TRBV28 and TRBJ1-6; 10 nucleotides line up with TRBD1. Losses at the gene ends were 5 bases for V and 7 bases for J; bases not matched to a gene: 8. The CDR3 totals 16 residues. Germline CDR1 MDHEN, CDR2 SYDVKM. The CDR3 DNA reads TGTGCCAGCAGTCGACAGGGGGCTGTAAGGAATTCACCCCTCCACTTT. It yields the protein CASSRQGAVRNSPLHF.

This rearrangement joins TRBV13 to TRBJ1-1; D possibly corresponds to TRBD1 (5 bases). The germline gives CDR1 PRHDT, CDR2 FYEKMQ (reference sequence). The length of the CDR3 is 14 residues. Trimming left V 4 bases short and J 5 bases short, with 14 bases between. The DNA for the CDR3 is TGTGCCAGCAGCTACCAGGGTACGGAGACTGAAGCTTTCTTT. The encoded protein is CASSYQGTETEAFF.

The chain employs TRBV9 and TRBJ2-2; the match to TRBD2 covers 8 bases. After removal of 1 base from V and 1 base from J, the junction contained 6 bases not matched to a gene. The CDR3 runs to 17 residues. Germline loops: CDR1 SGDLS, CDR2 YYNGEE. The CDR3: CASSVSLLAVNTGELFF. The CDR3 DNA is TGTGCCAGCAGCGTAAGTTTACTAGCGGTGAACACCGGGGAGCTGTTTTTT.

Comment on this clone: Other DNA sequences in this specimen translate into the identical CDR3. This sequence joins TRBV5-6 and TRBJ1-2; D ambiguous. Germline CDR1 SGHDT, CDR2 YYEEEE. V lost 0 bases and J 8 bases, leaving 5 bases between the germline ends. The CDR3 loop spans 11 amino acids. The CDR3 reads CASSLGGGYTF. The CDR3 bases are TGTGCCAGCAGCTTGGGAGGGGGCTACACCTTC. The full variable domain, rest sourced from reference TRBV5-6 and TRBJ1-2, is DAGVTQSPTHLIKTRGQQVTLRCSPKSGHDTVSWYQQALGQGPQFIFQYYEEEERQRGNFPDRFSGHQFPNYSSELNVNALLLGDSALYLCASSLGGGYTFGSGTRLTVV.